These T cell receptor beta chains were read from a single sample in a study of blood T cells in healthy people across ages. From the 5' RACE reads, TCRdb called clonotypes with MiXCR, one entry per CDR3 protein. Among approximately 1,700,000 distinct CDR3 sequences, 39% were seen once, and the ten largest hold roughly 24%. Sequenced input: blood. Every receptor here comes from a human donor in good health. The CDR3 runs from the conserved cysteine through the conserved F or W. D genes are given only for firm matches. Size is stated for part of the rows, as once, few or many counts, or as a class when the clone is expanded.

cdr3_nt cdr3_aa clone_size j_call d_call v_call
TGTGCCAGCACCCCTACACCCTGGGGACTAGCGGGGGGGCCTTTCTTCTACGAGCAGTACTTC CASTPTPWGLAGGPFFYEQYF NA TRBJ2-7 TRBD2 TRBV28
TGTGCCAGCAGTTATAGAGGCGGAAGTTATGAAGCTTTCTTT CASSYRGGSYEAFF NA TRBJ1-1 NA TRBV6-5
TGTGCCAGCAGTGAGAGAGACAGGGGCGCCGCTTCTTTC CASSERDRGAASF few TRBJ1-2 TRBD1 TRBV2
TGTGCCAGCAGCTTAGCAGGGACAAGGACCCAGTACTTC CASSLAGTRTQYF few TRBJ2-5 NA TRBV7-2
TGTGCCAGTAGTATTGAGGGACAGGGGGCAGATACGCAGTATTTT CASSIEGQGADTQYF NA TRBJ2-3 TRBD1 TRBV19
TGCAGTGCTCATAAGATGGGGGCGGGGGCGGGCACTGAAGCTTTCTTT CSAHKMGAGAGTEAFF once TRBJ1-1 NA TRBV20-1
TGTGCCAGCAGTCCCGACAGCGATGGCTACACCTTC CASSPDSDGYTF NA TRBJ1-2 NA TRBV6-2/TRBV6-3
TGTGCCAGCAGCCTTAGGACTAGCGGGGGCACAGATACGCAGTATTTT CASSLRTSGGTDTQYF NA TRBJ2-3 TRBD2 TRBV11-3
TGCAGCGTTTCCCCCCGGGACAGGTTCACAGATACGCAGTATTTT CSVSPRDRFTDTQYF few TRBJ2-3 TRBD1 TRBV29-1
TGCAGCGTTTCGAACAGCGTCTTTGGCTACACCTTC CSVSNSVFGYTF few TRBJ1-2 NA TRBV29-1
TGTGCCAGCAGCCAAGAAGGGCAGTCCTATGGCTACACCTTC CASSQEGQSYGYTF few TRBJ1-2 NA TRBV4-2
TGTGCCACCAGTTCCTCCAGGGGGTTCTACAATGAGCAGTTCTTC CATSSSRGFYNEQFF NA TRBJ2-1 TRBD1 TRBV24-1
TGCAGTGCTAGAGGAGAAGGCTCCTACAATGAGCAGTTCTTC CSARGEGSYNEQFF NA TRBJ2-1 NA TRBV20-1
TGCAGCCCCTCCGGTTATGGCTACACCTTC CSPSGYGYTF many TRBJ1-2 NA TRBV20-1
TGTGCCAGCAGCTCTTTAAACTACGAGCAGTACTTC CASSSLNYEQYF NA TRBJ2-7 NA TRBV7-2
TGCGCCAGCAGCTTTACCGGGACAGGGGCTTCCTACGAGCAGTACTTC CASSFTGTGASYEQYF few TRBJ2-7 TRBD1 TRBV5-1
TGTGCCAGCAGCCCAGGAGGGGGACTAGGAGGTCTCGGGCAGTTCTTC CASSPGGGLGGLGQFF few TRBJ2-1 TRBD2 TRBV4-2
TGTGCCAGCAGCTTCACGCGGGGCGGCGATAGGGGTGGCTACACCTTC CASSFTRGGDRGGYTF few TRBJ1-2 NA TRBV7-2
TGTGCCACCAGCACGGGACGAACAACGACTCTAAAGTTCTTC CATSTGRTTTLKFF many TRBJ2-1 NA TRBV15